The 26 T cell receptor beta chains below were found in one sample sequenced in a study of blood T cell repertoires in COVID-19 (TCRdb year 2020). The method behind the library was the immunoSEQ multiplex PCR assay. TCRdb obtained this table from immuneACCESS and retained in-frame rearrangements with V and J assigned. These tables miss some clones; where compared with another copy, unresolved V genes account for less than half of the shortfall, and the remainder is unexplained. In all, the sample holds 150,000 to 200,000 clones, and around 79% of those were seen once. In total, the top ten clones hold more than 25% of the sample. The sequencing input was peripheral blood. The receptors were gathered from a woman aged 70-85 years with acute or convalescent COVID-19.

The chain recombines TRBV11-3 with TRBJ2-2, with TRBD2 matching over 9 bases. The CDR3 has 17 residues. Germline values: CDR1 SGHNT, CDR2 YENEEA. V lost 1 base to trimming and J lost 5 bases; unmatched junction nucleotides: 8. The CDR3 DNA reads as TGTGCCAGCAGCTTAGGTCGTAGCGGGAGAGGGACCGGGGAGCTGTTTTTT. This gives the protein CASSLGRSGRGTGELFF.

The J gene is TRBJ2-6, the V gene TRBV9; the match to TRBD1 covers 9 bases. Germline V CDR1 and CDR2: SGDLS, YYNGEE. Losses at the gene ends were 4 bases for V and 2 bases for J; bases not matched to a gene: 7. The CDR3 runs 17 residues. CDR3 amino acids: CASSPGQGLPGANVLTF. In nucleotides, the CDR3 is TGTGCCAGCAGCCCGGGACAGGGTTTGCCTGGGGCCAACGTCCTGACTTTC.

The genes are TRBV6-4 and TRBJ2-2; a weak D match, TRBD2 (5 bases). In germline, CDR1 is MRHNA, CDR2 SNTAGT. V was shortened by 10 bases and J by 3 bases, with 12 bases between the two germline ends. This CDR3 is 13 amino acids long. The CDR3 protein is CATGVWDTGELFF. CDR3 nucleotides: TGTGCCACCGGGGTGTGGGACACCGGGGAGCTGTTTTTT.

CDR3 bases: TGTGCCAGCAGCCAAGAGTGTCAGACAGCATTCTTATTTTTCTATGAGCAGTTCTTC. Its translation is CASSQECQTAFLFFYEQFF. The J gene is TRBJ2-1, the V gene TRBV14, with a possible D match to TRBD1 (5 bases). Germline V CDR1 and CDR2: SGHDN, FVKESK. The ends were cut back, 0 bases at V and 8 bases at J, with 26 bases in the middle. The CDR3 extends over 19 amino acids.

The chain links TRBV7-2 to TRBJ1-1, with D uncertain. CDR3 length equals 14 residues. Trimming took 3 bases from V and 4 from J, leaving 12 bases between them. The germline CDR1 and CDR2 sequences are SGHTA and FQGNSA. This CDR3 is CASSFFLWSTEAFF. The CDR3 DNA reads as TGTGCCAGCAGCTTTTTTCTCTGGAGCACTGAAGCTTTCTTT.

The chain has TRBV10-1 and TRBJ2-2, with 8 bases matching TRBD1. Germline-derived CDR1 and CDR2 are WNHNN and SYGVQD (reference sequence). J was trimmed by 5 bases and V by 5 bases; bases with no gene match: 4. CDR3 length: 14 residues. The CDR3 region has the DNA TGCGCCAGCAGTCGGGACAGGTTAACCGGGGAGCTGTTTTTT. It encodes CASSRDRLTGELFF.

The chain combines TRBV7-9 with TRBJ1-1; D perhaps matches TRBD1 (5 bases). Germline V gene lookup returns CDR1 SEHNR and CDR2 FQNEAQ (reference sequence). The V end was cut by 2 bases, the J end by 1 base, with 8 bases between. The CDR3 totals 14 residues. The CDR3 bases are TGTGCCAGCAGCTTACAACAGGAGAACACTGAAGCTTTCTTT. It yields the protein CASSLQQENTEAFF.

The chain couples TRBV19 to TRBJ2-1; 9 bases are a match to TRBD2. V was clipped by 5 bases and J by 8 bases; unmatched bases: 16. There are 17 residues in the CDR3. Germline-derived CDR1 and CDR2 are LNHDA and SQIVND (reference sequence). For the CDR3, the DNA is TGTGCCAGTAGTGCCCTAGCGGGACCCCCTAGTAGGGATGAGCAGTTCTTC. Translated, it gives CASSALAGPPSRDEQFF.

The chain couples TRBV19 to TRBJ1-5; D uncertain. This CDR3 contains 13 residues. V was pared by 4 bases and J by 2 bases, with 6 bases between. From germline, CDR1 is LNHDA and CDR2 SQIVND (reference sequence). CDR3 nucleotide sequence: TGTGCCAGTAGTACCCAGGGCAATCAGCCCCAGCATTTT. Translation: CASSTQGNQPQHF.

This clone was counted a single time. The V call is TRBV12-3 or TRBV12-4, the J call TRBJ1-5; D call uncertain. This CDR3 contains 13 residues. With 3 bases removed from V and 3 bases from J, the gap between germline ends came to 6 bases. In nucleotides, the CDR3 is TGTGCCAGCAGTTTTTCACACAATCAGCCCCAGCATTTT. It is translated as CASSFSHNQPQHF.

The rearrangement uses TRBV29-1 and TRBJ2-1, with 8 bases fitting TRBD2. Germline V lookup: CDR1 SQVTM, CDR2 ANQGSEA. V shed 5 bases, J shed 9 bases, and the junction held 3 bases outside the gene matches. The CDR3 covers 11 residues. CDR3 nucleotides: TGCAGCGTTCAGACTAGCGTTGAGCAGTTCTTC. Its protein is CSVQTSVEQFF.

V is TRBV12-3 or TRBV12-4 and J is TRBJ2-2; 7 bases agree with TRBD1. The CDR3 runs 13 residues. The junction had 8 bases not matched to a gene; V was cut back by 1 base and J by 15 bases. The CDR3 DNA sequence: TGTGCCAGCAGTTTAGGACAGGGCCTTCCCTTGTTTTTT. Its translation is CASSLGQGLPLFF.

V gene TRBV30 combines with J gene TRBJ1-6; D is unresolved. This CDR3 has 14 amino acids. V lost 1 base to trimming and J lost 9 bases, with 13 bases between them. In germline, CDR1 is GTSNPN, CDR2 SVGIG (reference sequence). CDR3 nucleotide sequence: TGTGCCTGGAGTGGGGCCAGTTTTGTTTCACCCCTCCACTTT. Translating it yields CAWSGASFVSPLHF. Drawing the rest from reference TRBV30 and TRBJ1-6, the complete variable domain is SQTIHQWPATLVQPVGSPLSLECTVEGTSNPNLYWYRQAAGRGLQLLFYSVGIGQISSEVPQNLSASRPQDRQFILSSKKLLLSDSGFYLCAWSGASFVSPLHFGNGTRLTVT.

This chain uses TRBV11-3 with TRBJ2-3; 8 bases agree with TRBD1. Germline lookup yields CDR1 SGHNT and CDR2 YENEEA. This CDR3 is 15 amino acids long. J was trimmed by 3 bases and V by 5 bases; bases with no gene match: 7. The DNA for the CDR3 is TGTGCCAGCAGCCGAAGGACAGGGTCTACAGATACGCAGTATTTT. Translating it yields CASSRRTGSTDTQYF.

The V call is TRBV28, the J call TRBJ2-7, with unresolved D. With 5 bases removed from V and 1 base from J, the gap between germline ends came to 12 bases. CDR1 is MDHEN, CDR2 SYDVKM, per germline. The CDR3 runs to 14 residues. CDR3 nucleotides: TGTGCCAGCAGTCTCGCCGGGTCTTCCTACGAGCAGTACTTC. This sequence encodes CASSLAGSSYEQYF.

The rearrangement joins TRBV6-5 to TRBJ2-1, with D maybe TRBD2 (6 bases). V was trimmed by 11 bases and J by 3 bases, leaving 14 bases between them. Germline CDR1 reads MNHEY; CDR2 reads SVGAGI. The CDR3 sequence is 13 residues long. CDR3 amino acids: CACSVGGYNEQFF. The CDR3, as DNA: TGTGCCTGTTCCGTGGGAGGCTACAATGAGCAGTTCTTC.

The CDR3: CASSAGGFTDTQYF. The CDR3 DNA reads as TGTGCCAGCAGTGCTGGGGGCTTCACAGATACGCAGTATTTT. The V and J genes are TRBV6-2 or TRBV6-3 and TRBJ2-3; possible D gene TRBD1, 6 bases. CDR1 MNHEY and CDR2 SVGEGT come from the germline V gene. This CDR3 has 14 amino acids. Trimming pared 5 bases from V and 2 bases from J, leaving 11 bases between.

The chain is built from TRBV3-1 (or the pseudogene TRBV3-2) and TRBJ2-1, with 11 bases fitting TRBD2. J lost 7 bases, V lost 4 bases, and 9 bases had no gene match. The CDR3 totals 16 residues. Germline values: CDR1 LGHDT, CDR2 YNNKEL (reference sequence). The CDR3: CASSPIAGGPSNEQFF. The CDR3 DNA is TGTGCCAGCAGCCCTATAGCGGGAGGGCCTTCAAATGAGCAGTTCTTC.

The V gene is TRBV4-2, the J gene TRBJ2-5, with 9 bases fitting TRBD2. Germline lookup yields CDR1 LGHNA and CDR2 YNFKEQ. J lost 2 bases, V lost 4 bases, and 5 bases had no gene match. CDR3 length: 15 residues. CDR3 region: CASSRYSGSQETQYF. As DNA, the CDR3 is TGTGCCAGCAGCCGATATAGCGGGAGTCAAGAGACCCAGTACTTC.

V usage is TRBV7-8 and J usage is TRBJ2-1; 7 nucleotides line up with TRBD2. The CDR3 loop spans 14 amino acids. CDR1 is SGHVS, CDR2 FQNEAQ, per germline. After removal of 3 bases from V and 3 bases from J, the junction contained 2 bases not matched to a gene. The CDR3 DNA is TGTGCCAGCAGCTTTAGCGGGTACTACAATGAGCAGTTCTTC. It translates to CASSFSGYYNEQFF.

The V gene is TRBV6-5, the J gene TRBJ1-1; 9 bases match TRBD1. This CDR3 region has 14 residues. Trimming cost V 6 bases and J 5 bases; bases outside gene matches: 7. Germline loops: CDR1 MNHEY, CDR2 SVGAGI. The CDR3 loop is CASRRTGEKTEAFF. The CDR3 region has the DNA TGTGCCAGCAGGAGGACAGGGGAGAAGACTGAAGCTTTCTTT.

The rearrangement uses TRBV30 and TRBJ1-4; TRBD1 matches 7 bases. The CDR3 is made up of 15 amino acids. The J segment lost 0 bases and the V segment lost 5 bases, leaving 6 bases of the junction unmatched. Germline CDR1 and CDR2: GTSNPN and SVGIG (reference sequence). The CDR3, as DNA: TGTGCCTGGGGACAGGAATCAGCAACTAATGAAAAACTGTTTTTT. It is translated as CAWGQESATNEKLFF.

This chain joins TRBV6-1 and TRBJ1-3; 9 nucleotides agree with TRBD1. Germline V gives CDR1 MNHNS, CDR2 SASEGT. V dropped 2 bases and J dropped 2; count of bases not matched to a gene: 7. This CDR3 is built from 17 residues. CDR3 nucleotides: TGTGCCAGCAGTGAATGGACAGGGGCTGGAGCTGGAAACACCATATATTTT. This codes for CASSEWTGAGAGNTIYF.

This chain's CDR3 is CATSRYGNTGELFF. The CDR3 DNA sequence: TGTGCCACCAGTCGGTATGGGAACACCGGGGAGCTGTTTTTT. This chain connects TRBV24-1 to TRBJ2-2; D unclear. Germline V lookup: CDR1 KGHDR, CDR2 SFDVKD. The CDR3 length is 14 residues. Trimming pared 6 bases from V and 1 base from J, leaving 8 bases between.

V is TRBV15 and J is TRBJ2-1; D is perhaps TRBD2 (6 bases). Germline lookup yields CDR1 LNHNV and CDR2 YYDKDF (reference sequence). The V gene lost 3 bases and the J gene lost 10 bases, with 13 bases spanning the gap. This CDR3 contains 13 residues. In DNA form, the CDR3 reads TGTGCCACCAGCAGCGCCCGAGGACTAGAGCAGTTCTTC. The encoded protein is CATSSARGLEQFF.

The chain recombines TRBV2 with TRBJ2-2; D ambiguous. Deletions cut 7 bases from V and 3 bases from J, with 12 bases between. The CDR3 contains 14 residues. CDR1 is SNHLY and CDR2 is FYNNEI in the germline V gene. CDR3 nucleotide sequence: TGTGCCAGCAAAGTGGGCGTCGACACCGGGGAGCTGTTTTTT. This sequence encodes CASKVGVDTGELFF.